Listed below are T cell receptor beta chains from one sample, sequenced in a study of glioma-infiltrating T cells after dendritic cell vaccination. Clones were read by immunoSEQ multiplex PCR, and TCRdb kept only the in-frame ones, dropping some. In the table there are just under 85,000 clones, about 90% of which are singletons. The material sequenced was blood, taken before dendritic cell vaccination. Source of these receptors: a human donor with glioblastoma. The CDR3 runs from the conserved cysteine through the conserved F or W. Each record gives: V gene, clone size, D gene, J gene, CDR3 DNA, CDR3 protein. D genes are given only for firm matches. Expanded clones are given a class, and other clones once, few, many or no size at all.

>TRBV5-6|few|TRBD1|TRBJ1-5
TGTGCCAGCAGTACCTGGACAGGGAGGGTTTATAGCAATCAGCCCCAGCATTTT
CASSTWTGRVYSNQPQHF
>TRBV7-2|few|TRBD2|TRBJ2-5
TGTGCCAGCAGCTTCCAAAGCGGGGGGCAAGAGACCCAGTACTTC
CASSFQSGGQETQYF
>TRBV2|.|TRBD1|TRBJ2-7
TGTGCCAGCAGTCGACAGGGATACGAGCAGTACTTC
CASSRQGYEQYF
>TRBV15|once|.|TRBJ2-3
TGTGCCACCAGCCAACTCGGACAGACGTACACAGATACGCAGTATTTT
CATSQLGQTYTDTQYF
>TRBV29-1|.|TRBD2|TRBJ2-1
TGCAGCGTTCACACTAGCGTTTACAATGAGCAGTTCTTC
CSVHTSVYNEQFF
>TRBV18|.|.|TRBJ2-7
TGTGCCAGCTCACGGACAGTCTCCTACGAGCAGTACTTC
CASSRTVSYEQYF
>TRBV29-1|.|TRBD1|TRBJ1-2
TGCAGCGTTGGTCAGGGGGTTTATGGCTACACCTTC
CSVGQGVYGYTF
>TRBV2|.|TRBD1|TRBJ1-4
TGTGCCAGCAGGGGGGGACAGACCCACCTTGGAGGACTGTTTTTT
CASRGGQTHLGGLFF
>TRBV19|.|.|TRBJ2-3
TGTGCCAGTAGTACCGGACAGTTCACAGATACGCAGTATTTT
CASSTGQFTDTQYF
>TRBV2|.|.|TRBJ2-7
TGTGCCAGTATGCTTCGCGGGCCAGGGGCGGGAGTTGGTTACGAGCAGTACTTC
CASMLRGPGAGVGYEQYF
>TRBV11-2|.|.|TRBJ2-7
TGTGCCAGCAGCACTACTCAGGGTTCCTACGAGCAGTACTTC
CASSTTQGSYEQYF
>TRBV10-3|.|.|TRBJ2-7
TGTGCCATCAGTGCACTTGAAGGGGCGGTGGGCGAGCAGTACTTC
CAISALEGAVGEQYF
>TRBV27|once|.|TRBJ2-2
TGTGCCAGCCGTCGTCGGGGAGCCTACACCGGGGAGCTGTTTTTT
CASRRRGAYTGELFF
>TRBV30|.|TRBD2|TRBJ2-5
TGTGCCTGGAGTGTACTGGCGGGGGGGGGAGAGACCCAGTACTTC
CAWSVLAGGGETQYF
>TRBV5-1|.|TRBD1|TRBJ1-2
TGCGCCAGCAGCTTGGAACAGGGGTTGATCTATGGCTACACCTTC
CASSLEQGLIYGYTF
>TRBV5-5|.|.|TRBJ2-3
TGTGCCAGCAGCTTGGCAGCAGGGGATACGCAGTATTTT
CASSLAAGDTQYF
>TRBV18|.|.|TRBJ1-2
TGTGCCAGCTCACCACAGGCAGGGAATGGCTACACCTTC
CASSPQAGNGYTF
>TRBV2|.|TRBD1|TRBJ1-2
TGTGCCAGCAGCCGACAGGGTAACGGCTACACCTTC
CASSRQGNGYTF
>TRBV19|.|.|TRBJ2-4
TGTGCCAGTAGTATCCGGGGTAACGTTCAGTACTTC
CASSIRGNVQYF
>TRBV5-1|.|TRBD1|TRBJ2-2
TGCGCCAGCAGCTTCTCGACAGGGGCGGACACCGGGGAGCTGTTTTTT
CASSFSTGADTGELFF
>TRBV13|.|TRBD1|TRBJ1-1
TGTGCCAGCAGCCAAGGGACAGCCGAAGCTTTCTTT
CASSQGTAEAFF
>TRBV19|once|TRBD1|TRBJ1-2
TGTGCCAGTAGCTTCTTTGACAGGGTTGGCTACACCTTC
CASSFFDRVGYTF
>TRBV5-1|once|TRBD2|TRBJ2-5
TGCGCCAGCAGCTCTAGCGGGGGGTTTTGGGAGACCCAGTACTTC
CASSSSGGFWETQYF
>TRBV12-5|.|TRBD2|TRBJ2-7
TGTGCTAGTGGTTCTAGCGGGAACTACGAGCAGTACTTC
CASGSSGNYEQYF
>TRBV6-1|.|.|TRBJ2-7
TGTGCCAGCAGTGAAGGGGCAGGGGACCTTACCTACGAGCAGTACTTC
CASSEGAGDLTYEQYF
>TRBV4-1|once|.|TRBJ2-2
TGCGCCAGCAGCTCCCAGGCGGGGCGGAACACCGGGGAGCTGTTTTTT
CASSSQAGRNTGELFF
>TRBV2|.|.|TRBJ2-2
TGTGCCAGCAGTGACCGGGGCGGGGAGCTGTTTTTT
CASSDRGGELFF
>TRBV2|.|.|TRBJ1-3
TGTGCCGCACAGGACTCTGGAAACACCATATATTTT
CAAQDSGNTIYF
>TRBV10-2|.|TRBD2|TRBJ2-1
TGCGCCAGCATTAGCGGGGTGAGCTCCTACAATGAGCAGTTCTTC
CASISGVSSYNEQFF
>TRBV5-1|.|.|TRBJ2-7
TGCGCCAGCAGCTCCTCTACGACTGACGGTTACGACGAGCAGTACTTC
CASSSSTTDGYDEQYF
>TRBV2|.|.|TRBJ1-4
TGTGCCAGCAGTCGAACAGGGAAAGCTTATGAAAAACTGTTTTTT
CASSRTGKAYEKLFF
>TRBV6-1|once|.|TRBJ1-6
TGTGCCAGCTCCCGGGACTACCTTTATAATTCACCCCTCCACTTT
CASSRDYLYNSPLHF
>TRBV28|.|TRBD1|TRBJ1-3
TGTGCCAGCAGGGGGACAGGGTTTGGCACCATATATTTT
CASRGTGFGTIYF
>TRBV19|.|TRBD2|TRBJ2-3
TGTGCCAGTAGTTTGAAAGCGGGAGGGTTCACAGATACGCAGTATTTT
CASSLKAGGFTDTQYF
>TRBV7-9|.|TRBD2|TRBJ2-5
TGTGCCAGCAGACTCAGCGGGGGGGCTTCCGAGACCCAGTACTTC
CASRLSGGASETQYF
>TRBV5-1|.|TRBD2|TRBJ2-7
TGCGCCAGCAGCCAAGGACTAGCGGAGAATTCCTACGAGCAGTACTTC
CASSQGLAENSYEQYF
>TRBV7-2|.|TRBD2|TRBJ2-7
TGTGCCAGCAGCAAGACTAGCGGGAGCTACGAGCAGTACTTC
CASSKTSGSYEQYF
>TRBV18|once|TRBD1|TRBJ2-7
TGTGCCAGCTCCCCGGGCGGACAGGGATTATACGAGCAGTACTTC
CASSPGGQGLYEQYF
>TRBV5-1|.|.|TRBJ1-2
TGCGCCAGCAGCTCCCTTACAGACTATGGCTACACCTTC
CASSSLTDYGYTF
>TRBV2|.|TRBD2|TRBJ2-7
TGTGCCAGCAGTGAACCCCGGGCTAGCGGGGATTACGAGCAGTACTTC
CASSEPRASGDYEQYF
>TRBV11-3|.|.|TRBJ2-7
TGTGCCAGCAGCTTAGTCCACCGGGGTCCGATCCCCTACGAGCAGTACTTC
CASSLVHRGPIPYEQYF
>TRBV2|.|TRBD1|TRBJ1-3
TGTGCCAGCAGTGCGGACAGGGGGTCTGGAAACACCATATATTTT
CASSADRGSGNTIYF